This T cell receptor (beta chain) was captured by sequencing in a study of blood T cell repertoires in COVID-19. At the level of the study: PBMCs, B-cell-depleted T cells, or T cells provided the cDNA or gDNA that made up the material.

Study processing details: It was from reference gene primer amplification that nucleated cell counts were estimated. This table comes from immunoSEQ multiplex PCR, and its TCRdb copy is limited to in-frame clones, with some not included. V, J and clone size were drawn from that table, and D and trimming were deduced from the DNA. The table has over 95,000 clones, 80% to 90% seen once. V gave up 1 base and J gave up 9 bases, with 10 bases separating them. Germline-derived CDR1 and CDR2 are LGHDT and YNNKEL (reference sequence). There are 14 residues in the CDR3. The source is a woman aged 50 to 60 with acute or convalescent COVID-19. The chain recombines TRBV3-1 (or the pseudogene TRBV3-2) with TRBJ1-6, with D maybe TRBD1 (5 bases). Sequenced sample: peripheral blood. CDR3 loop: CASSQVEGVSPLHF. The CDR3, as DNA: TGTGCCAGCAGCCAAGTGGAAGGGGTTTCACCCCTCCACTTT.